One and the same sample provided the 32 T cell receptor beta chains below, sequenced in a study of cytomegalovirus exposure and HLA in healthy donors. It was with 60 Vbeta and 13 Jbeta primers that the PCR ran. The repertoire was sequenced with immunoSEQ multiplex PCR; TCRdb's copy has only in-frame clones and lacks some. The sample has some 130,000 clones; around 63% are singletons. Sequenced sample: PBMCs. The receptors were gathered from a human donor in good health.

This clone has just a few counts. The rearrangement uses TRBV6-5 and TRBJ2-5; D gene ambiguous. The V and J ends lost 4 bases and 2 bases respectively, with 14 bases between them. The germline V gene has CDR1 MNHEY and CDR2 SVGAGI. The CDR3 is 15 amino acids. The CDR3 DNA reads TGTGCCAGCAGTTCCTCCCGCCAGGCTCAAGAGACCCAGTACTTC. It translates to CASSSSRQAQETQYF.

This clone turned up a few times. The chain joins TRBV6-5 to TRBJ2-3; 8 nucleotides line up with TRBD1. Germline V gene lookup returns CDR1 MNHEY and CDR2 SVGAGI. This CDR3 has 15 amino acids. The V gene end was trimmed by 2 bases and the J gene end by 2 bases; junction bases not matched to a gene: 3. CDR3 protein: CASSYGQGPTDTQYF. CDR3 nucleotide sequence: TGTGCCAGCAGTTACGGACAGGGCCCCACAGATACGCAGTATTTT.

The chain carries TRBV7-9 and TRBJ1-1; 7 nucleotides match TRBD1. This CDR3 is built from 15 residues. The V segment lost 3 bases and the J segment 4 bases; nucleotides outside the gene matches: 8. The V gene's germline CDR1 is SEHNR and CDR2 FQNEAQ (reference sequence). CDR3 sequence (DNA): TGTGCCAGCAGCTTTGACAGGGTTGGGGGCACTGAAGCTTTCTTT. Translating it yields CASSFDRVGGTEAFF.

The sample holds a few counts of this clone. This chain uses TRBV7-9 with TRBJ2-1; the D is unclear. Germline CDR1 is SEHNR and CDR2 is FQNEAQ (reference sequence). V was cut by 2 bases and J by 2 bases, with 10 bases left in between. The CDR3 contains 15 residues. The CDR3, as DNA: TGTGCCAGCAGCTTATCCGTCGCGGCCTACAATGAGCAGTTCTTC. Translating it yields CASSLSVAAYNEQFF.

The V call is TRBV19, the J call TRBJ1-4; TRBD1 aligns across 8 bases. The CDR3 has 15 residues. The trim removed 6 bases at V and 2 bases at J, leaving 5 bases unmatched. Germline V lookup: CDR1 LNHDA, CDR2 SQIVND (reference sequence). CDR3: CASSANRGTNEKLFF. The CDR3 coding sequence is TGTGCCAGTAGCGCCAACAGGGGGACTAATGAAAAACTGTTTTTT.

J is TRBJ2-5 and V is TRBV19; 9 positions agree with TRBD1. Germline CDR1 is LNHDA and CDR2 is SQIVND (reference sequence). The CDR3 has 15 residues. V trimming: 5 bases; J trimming: 3 bases; junction bases outside the gene matches: 7. CDR3 protein: CASSARWDREETQYF. In nucleotides, the CDR3 is TGTGCCAGTAGTGCGCGCTGGGACAGGGAAGAGACCCAGTACTTC.

This chain connects TRBV2 to TRBJ1-5; the match to TRBD1 covers 10 bases. The V and J ends lost 3 bases and 0 bases, in that order; junction bases with no gene match: 5. The CDR3 extends over 17 amino acids. Germline loops: CDR1 SNHLY, CDR2 FYNNEI. The CDR3 region is CASSDRDRGYSNQPQHF. The CDR3, as DNA: TGTGCCAGCAGTGACCGGGACAGGGGATATAGCAATCAGCCCCAGCATTTT. Filled out from reference TRBV2 and TRBJ1-5, the complete variable domain reads EPEVTQTPSHQVTQMGQEVILRCVPISNHLYFYWYRQILGQKVEFLVSFYNNEISEKSEIFDDQFSVERPDGSNFTLKIRSTKLEDSAMYFCASSDRDRGYSNQPQHFGDGTRLSIL.

The V gene is TRBV2, the J gene TRBJ2-6; the D gene is possibly TRBD1 (6 bases). CDR3 length: 15 amino acids. Germline V lookup: CDR1 SNHLY, CDR2 FYNNEI. With 7 bases removed from V and 0 bases from J, the gap between germline ends came to 10 bases. CDR3 nucleotide sequence: TGTGCCAGCACCGAGGGGGACTCTGGGGCCAACGTCCTGACTTTC. It encodes CASTEGDSGANVLTF.

This chain joins TRBV7-9 and TRBJ2-1, with TRBD1 identical over 8 bases. Trimming removed 1 base from V and 9 bases from J; junction bases left unmatched: 5. There are 14 residues in the CDR3. Germline V lookup: CDR1 SEHNR, CDR2 FQNEAQ (reference sequence). CDR3 sequence reads: CASSLVGTGVEQFF. DNA for the CDR3: TGTGCCAGCAGCTTAGTTGGGACAGGCGTTGAGCAGTTCTTC.

This clone was counted between two and nine times. V gene TRBV6-6 combines with J gene TRBJ2-7; weak D call: TRBD2 (6 bases). V dropped 2 bases and J dropped 2 bases, with 13 bases sitting between them. The V gene's germline CDR1 is MNHNY and CDR2 SVGAGI (reference sequence). This CDR3 has 15 residues. CDR3 protein: CASSYGGDGTYEQYF. The CDR3 DNA follows: TGTGCCAGCAGTTACGGAGGGGACGGAACCTACGAGCAGTACTTC.

The chain uses TRBV6-1 and TRBJ1-1; 9 nucleotides align to TRBD1. CDR3 length equals 14 residues. V dropped 7 bases and J dropped 3; count of bases not matched to a gene: 6. CDR1 and CDR2 from the germline V gene are MNHNS and SASEGT. The CDR3 nucleotides are TGTGCCAGCACAGAACAGGGGGCAGACACTGAAGCTTTCTTT. Its translation is CASTEQGADTEAFF.

This rearrangement joins TRBV28 to TRBJ2-3, with 7 bases that match TRBD2. CDR1 is MDHEN, CDR2 SYDVKM, per germline. Germline trimming cut 6 bases from V and 1 base from J; bases unmatched to any gene: 7. This CDR3 comprises 15 residues. The CDR3, as DNA: TGTGCCAGCAGGGACGTGCTAGCGGGCACAGATACGCAGTATTTT. Translating it yields CASRDVLAGTDTQYF.

The chain combines TRBV12-5 with TRBJ2-7, with 7 bases lining up with TRBD1. V lost 6 bases, J lost 3 bases, and 8 bases stayed unmatched. The germline gives CDR1 LGHNT, CDR2 FRNRAP. The CDR3 is 14 residues long. The chain's CDR3 is CASGLPRTGYEQYF. The CDR3 DNA follows: TGTGCTAGTGGCCTCCCGAGGACAGGCTACGAGCAGTACTTC.

The table lists this clone with a count of one. This sequence joins TRBV27 and TRBJ2-7; no clear D gene. CDR3 length: 13 amino acids. The germline CDR1 and CDR2 sequences are MNHEY and SMNVEV (reference sequence). Trimming left V 6 bases short and J 3 bases short, with 12 bases between. CDR3 DNA: TGTGCCAGCAGCCCCAGACTCGACTACGAGCAGTACTTC. It codes for CASSPRLDYEQYF.

This clone was observed a few times. V and J are TRBV28 and TRBJ2-3, with 7 bases identical to TRBD2. Germline V gene data show CDR1 as MDHEN and CDR2 as SYDVKM. The trim removed 5 bases at V and 0 bases at J, leaving 14 bases unmatched. The length of the CDR3 is 18 residues. The CDR3 nucleotides read TGTGCCAGCAGTCCCTCGGTGGGAGGGTACACTAGCACAGATACGCAGTATTTT. Its protein is CASSPSVGGYTSTDTQYF.

J is TRBJ2-3 and V is TRBV28, with D possibly being TRBD1 (7 bases). Germline lookup yields CDR1 MDHEN and CDR2 SYDVKM. This CDR3 spans 16 amino acids. V lost 11 bases and J 1 base, leaving 22 bases between the germline ends. The CDR3 DNA follows: TGTGCCGTCACCCCCAGGGGGGAATCGGGCACAGATACGCAGTATTTT. Its translation: CAVTPRGESGTDTQYF. Supplemented by reference TRBV28 and TRBJ2-3, the full variable domain reads DVKVTQSSRYLVKRTGEKVFLECVQDMDHENMFWYRQDPGLGLRLIYFSYDVKMKEKGDIPEGYSVSREKKERFSLILESASTNQTSMYLCAVTPRGESGTDTQYFGPGTRLTVL.

V and J are TRBV28 and TRBJ2-1, with D unresolved. The germline gives CDR1 MDHEN, CDR2 SYDVKM. V shed 1 base and J shed 14 bases, with 24 bases lying between them. The CDR3 runs 16 residues. This CDR3 reads CASSLLNHLQSSREFF. The CDR3 nucleotides read TGTGCCAGCAGTTTATTAAACCACCTTCAGAGCTCACGGGAGTTCTTC.

Concerning this clone itself: This sample includes further DNA sequences coding for the same CDR3. The rearrangement uses TRBV6-1 and TRBJ1-5, with D unresolved. In germline, CDR1 is MNHNS, CDR2 SASEGT. The germline V and J ends were trimmed by 1 base and 2 bases, with 6 bases remaining between them. The CDR3 is made up of 14 amino acids. The CDR3 spells CASSEGAGNQPQHF. DNA for the CDR3: TGTGCCAGCAGTGAAGGGGCAGGCAATCAGCCCCAGCATTTT.

CDR3 DNA: TGTGCCAGCAGCAAGACTAGGGGCGGCGAGCAGTACTTC. It encodes CASSKTRGGEQYF. J is TRBJ2-7 and V is TRBV11-2, with D maybe TRBD2 (6 bases). In germline, CDR1 is SGHAT, CDR2 FQNNGV. V was shortened by 5 bases and J by 6 bases, with 14 bases between the two germline ends. The CDR3 has 13 amino acids.

This clone was picked up one time. V usage is TRBV9 and J usage is TRBJ1-4; unclear D gene. The V end lost 4 bases, the J end lost 0 bases, and 10 bases lay between the germline ends. The CDR3 contains 15 residues. Germline CDR1 reads SGDLS; CDR2 reads YYNGEE. CDR3 nucleotides: TGTGCCAGCAGCTCTCCCCTTGCAACTAATGAAAAACTGTTTTTT. It encodes CASSSPLATNEKLFF.

To note about this clone: This sample includes further DNA sequences coding for the same CDR3. The chain is built from TRBV9 and TRBJ2-1, with TRBD1 identical over 7 bases. V was pared by 0 bases and J by 1 base, with 1 base of the junction left unmatched. CDR1 and CDR2 (germline): SGDLS, YYNGEE. The CDR3 length is 15 residues. The CDR3 sequence is CASSVGQGSYNEQFF. In nucleotides, the CDR3 is TGTGCCAGCAGCGTAGGACAGGGATCCTACAATGAGCAGTTCTTC.

The chain employs TRBV7-2 and TRBJ2-7; perhaps TRBD2 as D (5 bases). The CDR3 consists of 13 residues. From germline, CDR1 is SGHTA and CDR2 FQGNSA. Trimming pared 3 bases from V and 5 bases from J, leaving 11 bases between. DNA for the CDR3: TGTGCCAGCAGCTTGGACCCGCGGGACGAGCAGTACTTC. This encodes CASSLDPRDEQYF.

V usage is TRBV18 and J usage is TRBJ1-6, with D uncertain. V was trimmed by 3 bases and J by 2 bases, leaving 8 bases between them. CDR1 is KGHSH and CDR2 is LQKENI in the germline V gene. The CDR3 covers 15 residues. The CDR3 sequence: CASSPSQPYNSPLHF. CDR3 DNA sequence: TGTGCCAGCTCACCGTCACAGCCCTATAATTCACCCCTCCACTTT.

V gene TRBV15 combines with J gene TRBJ2-1; 9 positions agree with TRBD2. V trimming: 3 bases; J trimming: 4 bases; junction bases outside the gene matches: 22. The CDR3 has 21 amino acids. Germline assignment: CDR1 LNHNV and CDR2 YYDKDF (reference sequence). CDR3 in DNA: TGTGCCACCAGCAGGTCGCTGTTTGGGACTAGCTCCGGACACCTTTACAATGAGCAGTTCTTC. Translated: CATSRSLFGTSSGHLYNEQFF.

This chain joins TRBV28 and TRBJ1-3, with TRBD1 identical over 9 bases. The CDR3 loop spans 18 amino acids. Germline V gene sequence: CDR1 MDHEN, CDR2 SYDVKM. J lost 0 bases, V lost 2 bases, and 8 bases had no gene match. CDR3 residues: CASSLPPWTGDSGNTIYF. CDR3 sequence (DNA): TGTGCCAGCAGTTTACCCCCTTGGACAGGGGACTCTGGAAACACCATATATTTT.

The genes are TRBV11-3 and TRBJ1-4, with a tentative D call TRBD1 (6 bases). Per the germline V gene, CDR1 is SGHNT and CDR2 is YENEEA. This CDR3 spans 15 amino acids. V gave up 0 bases and J gave up 8 bases, with 13 bases separating them. The CDR3: CASSLDTGDREKLFF. As DNA, the CDR3 is TGTGCCAGCAGCTTAGATACAGGAGACAGGGAAAAACTGTTTTTT. Variable domain in full (rest from reference TRBV11-3 and TRBJ1-4): EAGVVQSPRYKIIEKKQPVAFWCNPISGHNTLYWYLQNLGQGPELLIRYENEEAVDDSQLPKDRFSAERLKGVDSTLKIQPAELGDSAVYLCASSLDTGDREKLFFGSGTQLSVL.

The table lists this clone with a count of one. Other nucleotide sequences in the sample specify the same CDR3. The chain joins TRBV25-1 to TRBJ2-1; TRBD2 agrees at 8 bases. J lost 8 bases, V lost 3 bases, and 6 bases had no gene match. Per the germline V gene, CDR1 is MGHDK and CDR2 is SYGVNS. This CDR3 is 14 amino acids long. The DNA of the CDR3 is TGTGCCAGCAGTGAGCCCGGGACTAGTGATGAGCAGTTCTTC. It specifies CASSEPGTSDEQFF.

This chain joins TRBV7-9 and TRBJ2-7; D perhaps matches TRBD2 (6 bases). The V gene lost 6 bases and the J gene lost 0 bases, with 18 bases spanning the gap. Germline V CDR1 and CDR2: SEHNR, FQNEAQ (reference sequence). The CDR3 sequence is 16 residues long. CDR3 coding DNA: TGTGCCAGCAGACCCCAACGAGAGACTAGCTCCTACGAGCAGTACTTC. It encodes CASRPQRETSSYEQYF.

This clone showed up just once. This chain uses TRBV9 with TRBJ2-1, with 7 bases identical to TRBD2. V gave up 2 bases and J gave up 3 bases; unmatched junction bases: 17. CDR1 and CDR2 (germline): SGDLS, YYNGEE. The CDR3 length is 19 residues. CDR3 in amino acids: CASSVKQPSDGGYYNEQFF. CDR3 bases: TGTGCCAGCAGCGTTAAGCAACCCTCGGACGGGGGGTACTACAATGAGCAGTTCTTC.

The chain carries TRBV27 and TRBJ2-7; 9 bases match TRBD2. The CDR3 runs to 13 residues. In germline, CDR1 is MNHEY, CDR2 SMNVEV (reference sequence). J gave up 2 bases and V 6 bases, and 2 bases lay outside the gene matches. CDR3 region: CASRTSGPYEQYF. The CDR3 DNA reads TGTGCCAGCAGAACTAGCGGGCCCTACGAGCAGTACTTC.

CDR3 sequence (DNA): TGTGCCAGCAGCCCCGGGGGGACTAGCAGGCGCACAGATACGCAGTATTTT. Translated: CASSPGGTSRRTDTQYF. The V call is TRBV28, the J call TRBJ2-3, with TRBD2 matching 9 bases. Germline CDR1 reads MDHEN; CDR2 reads SYDVKM. Losses at the gene ends were 6 bases for V and 1 base for J; bases not matched to a gene: 11. This CDR3 is 17 amino acids long.

This sequence joins TRBV29-1 and TRBJ2-5, with 9 bases lining up with TRBD2. V was pared by 4 bases and J by 5 bases, with 5 bases of the junction left unmatched. Germline V gene data show CDR1 as SQVTM and CDR2 as ANQGSEA. The CDR3 is 13 amino acids. CDR3 sequence: CSVGVSGSETQYF. In nucleotides, the CDR3 is TGCAGCGTTGGTGTTAGCGGGAGTGAGACCCAGTACTTC.